This is a list of T cell receptor beta chains from one sample in a study of T cell responses to AZD1222 COVID-19 vaccine. Libraries were prepared by immunoSEQ multiplex PCR; TCRdb keeps only in-frame clonotypes and omits some of them. This table holds roughly 110,000 clones, 90% to 95% found once. The input for sequencing was peripheral blood, taken 28 days after the second AZD1222 dose. The source of these receptors is an adult who received the AZD1222 COVID-19 vaccine. The CDR3 runs from the conserved cysteine through the conserved F or W. D genes are given only for firm matches. Expanded clones are given a class, and other clones once, few, many or no size at all.

TRBJ1-5	.	.	TRBV28	TGTGCCAGCAGTTTAGGACGGAGCAATCAGCCCCAGCATTTT	CASSLGRSNQPQHF
TRBJ1-4	.	.	TRBV6-1	TGTGCCAGCAGTGAAGGGCTTGAAGGGGGAGAAAAACTGTTTTTT	CASSEGLEGGEKLFF
TRBJ1-2	.	.	TRBV28	TGTGCCAGCAGTTTCCCAGCTAACTATGGCTACACCTTC	CASSFPANYGYTF
TRBJ1-1	.	.	TRBV5-6	TGTGCCAGCAGCTTGGAAGAAACCGTGAACACTGAAGCTTTCTTT	CASSLEETVNTEAFF
TRBJ2-1	.	.	TRBV30	TGTGCCTGGACCGGGATTCCCTACAATGAGCAGTTCTTC	CAWTGIPYNEQFF
TRBJ2-5	.	.	TRBV11-3	TGTGCCAGCAGCTTAGGGGGGCGAACCCAAGAGACCCAGTACTTC	CASSLGGRTQETQYF
TRBJ2-7	.	TRBD1	TRBV6-5	TGTGCCAGCAGTCTGGCGACAGGGGGCCTTTACGAGCAGTACTTC	CASSLATGGLYEQYF
TRBJ2-7	.	.	TRBV19	TGTGCCAGTAGTCGGACGTCCTACGAGCAGTACTTC	CASSRTSYEQYF
TRBJ2-3	.	.	TRBV10-1	TGCGCCAGCAGTGAGGGGTTGACAGATACGCAGTATTTT	CASSEGLTDTQYF
TRBJ2-5	once	TRBD2	TRBV10-3	TGTGCCATCAGTGAGCGCCTGACTAGCGGGGGGGCCGGGGAGACCCAGTACTTC	CAISERLTSGGAGETQYF
TRBJ2-1	.	TRBD1	TRBV28	TGTGCCAGCATTGGAAGGTCAGGGGGCGGTTATGAGCAGTTCTTC	CASIGRSGGGYEQFF
TRBJ2-7	.	TRBD1	TRBV29-1	TGCAGCACCTACACAGGGGGCGACTACGAGCAGTACTTC	CSTYTGGDYEQYF
TRBJ2-2	.	.	TRBV5-1	TGCGCCAGCAGCTTGGTGGGTAGCGGAGAGCTCCACACCGGGGAGCTGTTTTTT	CASSLVGSGELHTGELFF
TRBJ1-6	.	.	TRBV4-2	TGTGCCAGCAGCCAAGACGAGGGATCGGGATATAATTCACCCCTCCACTTT	CASSQDEGSGYNSPLHF
TRBJ1-6	.	TRBD1	TRBV18	TGTGCCAGCTCACAAAATCCGGGACCAGGGGGCAATTCACCCCTCCACTTT	CASSQNPGPGGNSPLHF